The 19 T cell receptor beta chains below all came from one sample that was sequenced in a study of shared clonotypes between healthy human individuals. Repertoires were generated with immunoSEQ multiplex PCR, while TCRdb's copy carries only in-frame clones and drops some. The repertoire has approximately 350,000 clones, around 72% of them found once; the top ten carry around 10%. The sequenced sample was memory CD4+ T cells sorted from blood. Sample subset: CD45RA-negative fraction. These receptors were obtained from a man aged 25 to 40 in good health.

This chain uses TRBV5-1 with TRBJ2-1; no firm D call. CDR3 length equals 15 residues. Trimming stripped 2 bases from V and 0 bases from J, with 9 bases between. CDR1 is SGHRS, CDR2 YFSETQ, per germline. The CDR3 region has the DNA TGCGCCAGCAGCTTTATTTCAGGCTCCTACAATGAGCAGTTCTTC. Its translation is CASSFISGSYNEQFF.

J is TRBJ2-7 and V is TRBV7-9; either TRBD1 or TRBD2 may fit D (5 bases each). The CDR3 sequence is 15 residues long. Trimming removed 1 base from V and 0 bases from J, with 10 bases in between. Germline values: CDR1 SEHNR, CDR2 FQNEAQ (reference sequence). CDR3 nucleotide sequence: TGTGCCAGCAGCTTAGTTACGGGACCCTCCTACGAGCAGTACTTC. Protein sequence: CASSLVTGPSYEQYF.

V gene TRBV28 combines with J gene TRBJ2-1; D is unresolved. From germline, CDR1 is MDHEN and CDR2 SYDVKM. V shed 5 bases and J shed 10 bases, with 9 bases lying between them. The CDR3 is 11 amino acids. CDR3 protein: CASSARAEQFF. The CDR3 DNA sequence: TGTGCCAGCAGTGCCCGGGCCGAGCAGTTCTTC.

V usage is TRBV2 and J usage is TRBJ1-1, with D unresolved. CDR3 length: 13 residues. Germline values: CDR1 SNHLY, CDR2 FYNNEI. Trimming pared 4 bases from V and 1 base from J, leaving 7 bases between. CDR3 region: CASSVLQNTEAFF. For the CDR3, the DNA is TGTGCCAGCAGTGTCTTACAGAACACTGAAGCTTTCTTT.

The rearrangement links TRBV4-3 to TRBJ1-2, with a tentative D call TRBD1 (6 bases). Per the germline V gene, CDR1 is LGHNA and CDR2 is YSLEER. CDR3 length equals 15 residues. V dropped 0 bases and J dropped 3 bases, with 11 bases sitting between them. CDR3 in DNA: TGCGCCAGCAGCCAAGATAAGGGGGAGGACTATGGCTACACCTTC. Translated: CASSQDKGEDYGYTF.

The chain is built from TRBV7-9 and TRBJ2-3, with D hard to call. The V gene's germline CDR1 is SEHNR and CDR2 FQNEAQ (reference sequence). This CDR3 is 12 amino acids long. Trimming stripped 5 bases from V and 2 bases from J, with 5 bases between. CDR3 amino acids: CASSSHTDTQYF. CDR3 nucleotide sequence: TGTGCCAGCAGCAGCCACACAGATACGCAGTATTTT.

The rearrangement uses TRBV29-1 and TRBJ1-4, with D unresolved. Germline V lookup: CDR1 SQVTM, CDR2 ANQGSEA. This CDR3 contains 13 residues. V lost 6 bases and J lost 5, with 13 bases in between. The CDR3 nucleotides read TGCAGCGTGACCGGTGAGATAAATGAAAAACTGTTTTTT. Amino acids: CSVTGEINEKLFF.

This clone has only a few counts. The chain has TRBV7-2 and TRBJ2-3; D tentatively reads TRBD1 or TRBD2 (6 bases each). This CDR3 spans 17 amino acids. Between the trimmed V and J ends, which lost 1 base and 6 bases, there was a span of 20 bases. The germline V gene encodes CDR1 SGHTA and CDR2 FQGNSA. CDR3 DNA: TGTGCCAGCAGCTTAGGCGTTACGGGGGCACTTCAGGATACGCAGTATTTT. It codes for CASSLGVTGALQDTQYF.

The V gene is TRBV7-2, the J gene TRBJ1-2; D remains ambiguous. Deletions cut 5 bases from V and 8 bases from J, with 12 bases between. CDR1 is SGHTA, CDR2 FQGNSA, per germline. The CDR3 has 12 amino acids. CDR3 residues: CASSQRTLGYTF. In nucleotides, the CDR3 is TGTGCCAGCAGCCAAAGGACGCTCGGCTACACCTTC.

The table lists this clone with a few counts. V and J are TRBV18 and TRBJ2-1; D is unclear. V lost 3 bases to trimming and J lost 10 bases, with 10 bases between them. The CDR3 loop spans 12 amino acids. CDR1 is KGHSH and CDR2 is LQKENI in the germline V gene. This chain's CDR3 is CASSPSGPEQFF. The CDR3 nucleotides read TGTGCCAGCTCACCTTCCGGACCGGAGCAGTTCTTC.

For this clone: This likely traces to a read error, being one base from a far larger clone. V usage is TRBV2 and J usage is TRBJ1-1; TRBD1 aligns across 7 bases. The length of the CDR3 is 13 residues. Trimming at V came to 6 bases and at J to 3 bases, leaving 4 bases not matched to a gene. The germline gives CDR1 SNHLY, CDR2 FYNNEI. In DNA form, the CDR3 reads TGTGCCAGCAGCGACAGGGAGGACACTGAAGCTTTCTTT. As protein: CASSDREDTEAFF.

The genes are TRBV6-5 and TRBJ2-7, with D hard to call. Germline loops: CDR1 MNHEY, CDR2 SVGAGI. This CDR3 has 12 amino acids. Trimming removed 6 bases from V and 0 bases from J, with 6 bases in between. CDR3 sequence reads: CASSGGSYEQYF. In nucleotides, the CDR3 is TGTGCCAGCAGCGGTGGCTCCTACGAGCAGTACTTC.

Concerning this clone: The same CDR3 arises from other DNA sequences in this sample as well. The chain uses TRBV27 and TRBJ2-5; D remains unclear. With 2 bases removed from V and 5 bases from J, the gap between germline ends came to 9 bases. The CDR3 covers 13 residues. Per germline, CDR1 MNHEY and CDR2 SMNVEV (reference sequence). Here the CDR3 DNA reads TGTGCCAGCAGTTTACTAGGGCCTGAGACCCAGTACTTC. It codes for CASSLLGPETQYF.

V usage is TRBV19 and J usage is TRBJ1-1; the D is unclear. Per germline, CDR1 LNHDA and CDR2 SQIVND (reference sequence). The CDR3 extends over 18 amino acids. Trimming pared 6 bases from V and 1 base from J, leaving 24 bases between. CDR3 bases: TGTGCCAGTAGCAGATACCTGGATTGGGGAATCGCGAACACTGAAGCTTTCTTT. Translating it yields CASSRYLDWGIANTEAFF.

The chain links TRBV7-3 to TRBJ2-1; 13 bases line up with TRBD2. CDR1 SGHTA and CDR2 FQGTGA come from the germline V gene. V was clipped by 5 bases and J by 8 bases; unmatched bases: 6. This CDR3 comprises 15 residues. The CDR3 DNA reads TGTGCCAGCAGCCCTCGACTAGCGGGAGGCGATGAGCAGTTCTTC. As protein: CASSPRLAGGDEQFF.

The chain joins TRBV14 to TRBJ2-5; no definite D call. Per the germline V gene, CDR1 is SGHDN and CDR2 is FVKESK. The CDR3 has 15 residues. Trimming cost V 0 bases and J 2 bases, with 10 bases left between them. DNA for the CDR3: TGTGCCAGCAGCCAAGAACCCATACCACAAGAGACCCAGTACTTC. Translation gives CASSQEPIPQETQYF. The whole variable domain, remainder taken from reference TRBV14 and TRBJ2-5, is EAGVTQFPSHSVIEKGQTVTLRCDPISGHDNLYWYRRVMGKEIKFLLHFVKESKQDESGMPNNRFLAERTGGTYSTLKVQPAELEDSGVYFCASSQEPIPQETQYFGPGTRLLVL.

CDR3 sequence reads: CASSLGSLAGGRGETQYF. The CDR3, as DNA: TGTGCCAGCAGCCTTGGGAGCCTAGCGGGAGGGAGAGGAGAGACCCAGTACTTC. The chain carries TRBV11-3 and TRBJ2-5; 12 nucleotides line up with TRBD2. The germline V gene encodes CDR1 SGHNT and CDR2 YENEEA. V gave up 5 bases and J gave up 4 bases; unmatched junction bases: 14. The CDR3 totals 18 residues.

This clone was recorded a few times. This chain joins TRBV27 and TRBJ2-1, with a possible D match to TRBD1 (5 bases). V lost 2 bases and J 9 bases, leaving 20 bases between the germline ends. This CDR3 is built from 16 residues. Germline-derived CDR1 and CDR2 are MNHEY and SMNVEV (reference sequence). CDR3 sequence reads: CASSLMGWSSGAEQFF. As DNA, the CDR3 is TGTGCCAGCAGTTTAATGGGATGGTCTTCTGGGGCTGAGCAGTTCTTC.

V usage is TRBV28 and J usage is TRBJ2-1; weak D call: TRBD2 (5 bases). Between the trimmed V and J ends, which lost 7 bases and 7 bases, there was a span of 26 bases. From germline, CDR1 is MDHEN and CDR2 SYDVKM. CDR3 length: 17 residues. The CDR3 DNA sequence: TGTGCCAGCACGGGCGGATCTCGCGGGTTGTTCGGTAATGAGCAGTTCTTC. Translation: CASTGGSRGLFGNEQFF.